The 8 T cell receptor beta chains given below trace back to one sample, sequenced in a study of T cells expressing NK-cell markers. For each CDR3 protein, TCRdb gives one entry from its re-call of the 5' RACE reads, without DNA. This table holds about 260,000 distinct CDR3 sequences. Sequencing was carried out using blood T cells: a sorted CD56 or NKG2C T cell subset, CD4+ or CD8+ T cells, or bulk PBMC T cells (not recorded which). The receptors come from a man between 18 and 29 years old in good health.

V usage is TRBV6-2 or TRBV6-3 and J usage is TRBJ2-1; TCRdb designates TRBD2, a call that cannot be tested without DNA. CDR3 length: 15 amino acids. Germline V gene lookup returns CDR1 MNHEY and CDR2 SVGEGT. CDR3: CASSYGLAGVGEQFF.

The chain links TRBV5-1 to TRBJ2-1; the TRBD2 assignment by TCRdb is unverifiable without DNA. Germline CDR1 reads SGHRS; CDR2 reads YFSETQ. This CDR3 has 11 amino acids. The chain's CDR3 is CASSNSDEQFF.

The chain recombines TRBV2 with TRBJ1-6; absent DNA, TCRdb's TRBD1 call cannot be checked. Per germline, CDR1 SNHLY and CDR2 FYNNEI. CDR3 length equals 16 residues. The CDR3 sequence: CASTLGQGRYNSPLHF.

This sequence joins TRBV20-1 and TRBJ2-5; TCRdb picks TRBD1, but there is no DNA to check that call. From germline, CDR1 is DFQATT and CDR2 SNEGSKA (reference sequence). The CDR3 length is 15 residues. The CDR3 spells CSARDRGGAQETQYF.

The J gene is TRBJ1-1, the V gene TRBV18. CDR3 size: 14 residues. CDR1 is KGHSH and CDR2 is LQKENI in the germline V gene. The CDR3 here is CASSPMGFNTEAFF.

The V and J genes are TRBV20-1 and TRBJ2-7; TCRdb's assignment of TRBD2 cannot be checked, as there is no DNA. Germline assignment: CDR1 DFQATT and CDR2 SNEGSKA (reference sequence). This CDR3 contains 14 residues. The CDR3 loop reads CSARGRPGGGEQYF.

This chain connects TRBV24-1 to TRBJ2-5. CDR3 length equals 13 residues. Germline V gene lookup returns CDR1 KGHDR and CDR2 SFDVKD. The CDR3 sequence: CATSDLVTETQYF.

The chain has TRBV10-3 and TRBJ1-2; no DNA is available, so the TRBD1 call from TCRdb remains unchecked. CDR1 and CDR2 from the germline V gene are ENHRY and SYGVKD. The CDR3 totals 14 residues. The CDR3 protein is CARAEGLSGYGYTF.